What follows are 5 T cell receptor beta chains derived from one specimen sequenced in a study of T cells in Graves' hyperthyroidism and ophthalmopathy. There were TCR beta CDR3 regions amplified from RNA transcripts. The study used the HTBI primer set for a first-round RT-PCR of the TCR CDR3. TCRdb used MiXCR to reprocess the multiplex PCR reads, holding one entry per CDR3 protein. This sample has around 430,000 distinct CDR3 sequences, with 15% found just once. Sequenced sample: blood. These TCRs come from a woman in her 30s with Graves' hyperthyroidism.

CDR3 region: CASSIPGTNFNEQFF. CDR3 in DNA: TGTGCCAGTAGTATCCCCGGGACTAATTTTAATGAGCAGTTCTTC. This chain connects TRBV19 to TRBJ2-1, with 7 bases lining up with TRBD2. Losses at the gene ends were 3 bases for V and 7 bases for J; bases not matched to a gene: 9. This CDR3 contains 15 residues. The germline CDR1 and CDR2 sequences are LNHDA and SQIVND (reference sequence).

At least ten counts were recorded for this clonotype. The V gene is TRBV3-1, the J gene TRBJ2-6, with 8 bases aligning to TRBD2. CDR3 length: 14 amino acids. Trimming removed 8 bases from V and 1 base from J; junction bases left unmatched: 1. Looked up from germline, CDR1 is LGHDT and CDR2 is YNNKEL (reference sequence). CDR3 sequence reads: CASSGGSGANVLTF. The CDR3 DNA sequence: TGTGCCAGCTCGGGGGGGTCTGGGGCCAACGTCCTGACTTTC. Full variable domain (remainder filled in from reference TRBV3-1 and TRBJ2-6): DTAVSQTPKYLVTQMGNDKSIKCEQNLGHDTMYWYKQDSKKFLKIMFSYNNKELIINETVPNRFSPKSPDKAHLNLHINSLELGDSAVYFCASSGGSGANVLTFGAGSRLTVL.

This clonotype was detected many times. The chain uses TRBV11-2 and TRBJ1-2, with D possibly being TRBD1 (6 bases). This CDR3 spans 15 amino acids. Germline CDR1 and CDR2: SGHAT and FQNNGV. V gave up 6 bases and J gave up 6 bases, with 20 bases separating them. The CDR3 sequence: CASRIGGAGFDGYTF. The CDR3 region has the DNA TGTGCCAGCAGGATAGGGGGGGCGGGGTTCGATGGCTACACCTTC.

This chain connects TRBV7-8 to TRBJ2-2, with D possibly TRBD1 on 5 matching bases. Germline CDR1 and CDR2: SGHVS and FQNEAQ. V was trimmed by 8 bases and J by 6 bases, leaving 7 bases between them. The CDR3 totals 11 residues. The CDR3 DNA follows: TGTGCCAGCGGGGCCGCCGGGGAGCTGTTTTTT. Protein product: CASGAAGELFF. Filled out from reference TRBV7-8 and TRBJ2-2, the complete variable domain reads GAGVSQSPRYKVAKRGQDVALRCDPISGHVSLFWYQQALGQGPEFLTYFQNEAQLDKSGLPSDRFFAERPEGSVSTLKIQRTQQEDSAVYLCASGAAGELFFGEGSRLTVL.

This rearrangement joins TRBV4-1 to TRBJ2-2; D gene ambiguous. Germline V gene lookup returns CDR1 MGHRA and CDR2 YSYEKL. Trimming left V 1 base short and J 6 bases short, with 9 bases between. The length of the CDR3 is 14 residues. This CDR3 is CASSQAGRSGELFF. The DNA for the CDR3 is TGCGCCAGCAGCCAAGCCGGGCGGTCCGGGGAGCTGTTTTTT.